Below are 21 T cell receptor beta chains sequenced from a single sample in a study of human T cells and chemical hapten exposure (dated by TCRdb to about 2021). Libraries were constructed by RACE. Reads for this sample came from a NextSeq 500. Starting from the raw public reads, TCRdb applied fastp trimming at Q25, assembled clones with MiXCR and retained in-frame beta chains. Identical CDR3 protein sequences are pooled into one entry, listed with their most common genes and DNA. The sample has roughly 48,000 distinct CDR3 sequences on record, about 4.1% of them singletons. Around 5.8% of the sample lies in the top ten. This specimen's time point label, interpreted: healthy volunteer bleed at 2 weeks. Total RNA was isolated from unfractionated whole blood collected in Tempus Blood RNA tubes. Sequenced sample: whole blood. These receptors all come from a human donor in good health. Some clones in this sample may be carry-over from other donors' samples.

The sample holds a few counts of this clonotype. This rearrangement joins TRBV6-2 or TRBV6-3 to TRBJ1-5, with 10 nucleotides matching TRBD1. The V gene's germline CDR1 is MNHEY and CDR2 SVGEGT. The CDR3 is 17 residues long. J gave up 3 bases and V 1 base, and 6 bases lay outside the gene matches. For the CDR3, the DNA is TGTGCCAGCAGTTACTTTGGACAGGGGGGTCACAATCAGCCCCAGCATTTT. Residues: CASSYFGQGGHNQPQHF.

This clonotype was detected only a few times. The V and J genes are TRBV7-2 and TRBJ1-1; possibly TRBD1 for D (6 bases). The CDR3 extends over 13 amino acids. Germline loops: CDR1 SGHTA, CDR2 FQGNSA. Trimming removed 4 bases from V and 2 bases from J, with 8 bases in between. CDR3 sequence (DNA): TGTGCCAGCAGCTCGGGACAAAACACTGAAGCTTTCTTT. Amino acid sequence: CASSSGQNTEAFF.

V and J are TRBV20-1 and TRBJ2-1; 11 bases are shared with TRBD2. Germline lookup yields CDR1 DFQATT and CDR2 SNEGSKA (reference sequence). The CDR3 has 19 residues. The trim removed 1 base at V and 7 bases at J, leaving 18 bases unmatched. The CDR3 DNA sequence: TGCAGTGCTAGAGTGTTCTACTCCGGGACTAGCGGAGGGACGAATGAGCAGTTCTTC. Its translation is CSARVFYSGTSGGTNEQFF.

The V call is TRBV27, the J call TRBJ1-3; the D gene is possibly TRBD1 (5 bases). CDR1 MNHEY and CDR2 SMNVEV come from the germline V gene (reference sequence). The CDR3 runs to 15 residues. V dropped 3 bases and J dropped 4 bases, with 13 bases sitting between them. The CDR3 loop is CASSLGGQGGNTIYF. Written as DNA, the CDR3 is TGTGCCAGCAGTTTGGGAGGGCAGGGAGGAAACACCATATATTTT.

This clonotype has at least ten counts. V usage is TRBV24-1 and J usage is TRBJ1-1; 9 positions agree with TRBD1. The germline CDR1 and CDR2 sequences are KGHDR and SFDVKD. V shed 7 bases, J shed 4 bases, and the junction held 3 bases outside the gene matches. This CDR3 comprises 13 residues. CDR3 in DNA: TGTGCCACCAGGGGACAGGGATCCACTGAAGCTTTCTTT. It is translated as CATRGQGSTEAFF.

The chain carries TRBV6-5 and TRBJ2-7; D remains unclear. Germline CDR1 MNHEY, CDR2 SVGAGI. V lost 5 bases, J lost 2 bases, and 13 bases lay in between. This CDR3 contains 14 residues. Here the CDR3 reads CASSVDYPPYEQYF. For the CDR3, the DNA is TGTGCCAGCAGTGTCGATTATCCGCCCTACGAGCAGTACTTC.

This clonotype was seen a handful of times. The chain links TRBV28 to TRBJ2-7; D may be TRBD2 (6 bases). The germline V gene encodes CDR1 MDHEN and CDR2 SYDVKM. This CDR3 has 15 amino acids. Trimming took off 5 bases at V and 7 bases at J, with 21 bases between the two ends. CDR3 sequence (DNA): TGTGCCAGCAGTACGGGCGGGACGGCGCGGTGGGAGCAGTACTTC. Protein sequence: CASSTGGTARWEQYF.

This clonotype was detected many times. The V and J genes are TRBV18 and TRBJ1-2; D not certain. The ends were cut back, 2 bases at V and 6 bases at J, with 4 bases in the middle. The CDR3 extends over 11 amino acids. CDR1 KGHSH and CDR2 LQKENI come from the germline V gene. The CDR3 DNA reads TGTGCCAGCTCACCAGGGGATGGCTACACCTTC. It translates to CASSPGDGYTF.

In this sample, this clonotype turned up many times. The J gene is TRBJ2-7, the V gene TRBV25-1; D ambiguous. Germline assignment: CDR1 MGHDK and CDR2 SYGVNS. CDR3 length: 8 amino acids. The CDR3 sequence is CASNSPRV. The CDR3 nucleotides are TGTGCCAGCAATAGTCCACGTGTG.

Details on this clonotype: A much larger clonotype is one base distant, so this may be a read error. The rearrangement joins TRBV20-1 to TRBJ2-1, with 11 bases that match TRBD2. The CDR3 contains 16 residues. Germline CDR1 and CDR2: DFQATT and SNEGSKA (reference sequence). V gave up 5 bases and J gave up 3 bases; unmatched junction bases: 9. CDR3 in amino acids: CSAGDVAGGFYNEQFF. The CDR3 bases are TGCAGTGCTGGGGACGTAGCGGGAGGGTTCTACAATGAGCAGTTCTTC.

At least ten counts were recorded for this clonotype. The chain carries TRBV3-1 and TRBJ2-1; D gene unclear. V was shortened by 2 bases and J by 5 bases, with 10 bases between the two germline ends. Per germline, CDR1 LGHDT and CDR2 YNNKEL (reference sequence). This CDR3 has 14 residues. This CDR3 is CASSQKRPDNEQFF. The CDR3 bases are TGTGCCAGCAGCCAAAAACGCCCGGACAATGAGCAGTTCTTC.

This clonotype was seen only a few times. V usage is TRBV28 and J usage is TRBJ1-2; the D gene is possibly TRBD1 (5 bases). Per germline, CDR1 MDHEN and CDR2 SYDVKM. The CDR3 is 12 residues long. The V end was cut by 6 bases, the J end by 4 bases, with 9 bases between. The CDR3 coding sequence is TGTGCCAGCAGGCGCAGGGTCTATGGCTACACCTTC. It encodes CASRRRVYGYTF.

The chain links TRBV28 to TRBJ2-7, with unresolved D. Germline CDR1 is MDHEN and CDR2 is SYDVKM. The CDR3 has 13 residues. V lost 6 bases and J 2 bases, leaving 11 bases between the germline ends. CDR3 sequence reads: CASSSTRPYEQYF. The DNA of the CDR3 is TGTGCCAGCAGCTCAACTCGACCCTACGAGCAGTACTTC.

In its sample, this clonotype was seen many times. The gene calls are TRBV12-3 or TRBV12-4 and TRBJ1-1; 8 positions agree with TRBD1. Unmatched junction bases numbered 6, after V lost 5 bases and J lost 4 bases. This CDR3 contains 14 residues. CDR3 region: CASSPRTGSTEAFF. DNA for the CDR3: TGTGCCAGCAGTCCACGGACAGGGAGCACTGAAGCTTTCTTT.

The chain couples TRBV28 to TRBJ2-2; 11 bases are shared with TRBD2. The CDR3 extends over 17 amino acids. Trimming took 3 bases from V and 1 from J; bases not matched to a gene: 4. The germline V gene encodes CDR1 MDHEN and CDR2 SYDVKM. The CDR3 sequence is CASSFPSGRWNTGELFF. The DNA for the CDR3 is TGTGCCAGCAGTTTCCCTAGCGGGAGGTGGAACACCGGGGAGCTGTTTTTT. Complete variable domain (other parts from reference TRBV28 and TRBJ2-2): DVKVTQSSRYLVKRTGEKVFLECVQDMDHENMFWYRQDPGLGLRLIYFSYDVKMKEKGDIPEGYSVSREKKERFSLILESASTNQTSMYLCASSFPSGRWNTGELFFGEGSRLTVL.

The table lists this clonotype with many counts. The chain carries TRBV7-3 and TRBJ2-7, with no clear D. Trimming shortened V by 3 bases and J by 3 bases, and 9 bases separated the two germline ends. The CDR3 length is 13 residues. In germline, CDR1 is SGHTA, CDR2 FQGTGA. In DNA, the CDR3 is TGTGCCAGCAGCTTCGGCGTTTACTACGAGCAGTACTTC. Residues: CASSFGVYYEQYF. The complete variable domain, with remaining parts taken from reference TRBV7-3 and TRBJ2-7, reads GAGVSQTPSNKVTEKGKYVELRCDPISGHTALYWYRQSLGQGPEFLIYFQGTGAADDSGLPNDRFFAVRPEGSVSTLKIQRTERGDSAVYLCASSFGVYYEQYFGPGTRLTVT.

To note about this clonotype: A clone one base away is much larger, so this may be a read error. The J gene is TRBJ2-3, the V gene TRBV2; D could derive from TRBD1 or TRBD2 (6 bases each). V was trimmed by 7 bases and J by 0 bases, leaving 14 bases between them. The germline V gene has CDR1 SNHLY and CDR2 FYNNEI. The CDR3 sequence is 15 residues long. The CDR3 DNA is TGTGCCAGCATGAGGGGGACTCCTAGCACAGATACGCAGTATTTT. This sequence encodes CASMRGTPSTDTQYF.

This clonotype has more than one count but fewer than ten. The chain recombines TRBV5-1 with TRBJ2-3; TRBD2 aligns across 7 bases. The ends lost 0 bases at V and 2 bases at J; junction bases unmatched: 6. Germline V gene lookup returns CDR1 SGHRS and CDR2 YFSETQ. The CDR3 spans 16 residues. The CDR3 nucleotides are TGCGCCAGCAGCTTGGCGGCTAGCGGAATCACAGATACGCAGTATTTT. This encodes CASSLAASGITDTQYF.

This clonotype was detected many times. This chain joins TRBV20-1 and TRBJ1-1; possibly TRBD1 for D (6 bases). V was pared by 4 bases and J by 2 bases, with 14 bases between. CDR3 length equals 14 residues. Germline V CDR1 and CDR2: DFQATT, SNEGSKA (reference sequence). Here the CDR3 reads CSAMKQGGNTEAFF. For the CDR3, the DNA is TGCAGTGCTATGAAACAGGGAGGAAACACTGAAGCTTTCTTT.

The chain combines TRBV5-1 with TRBJ1-2; D is undetermined. The CDR3 consists of 14 residues. Germline values: CDR1 SGHRS, CDR2 YFSETQ. Deletions cut 4 bases from V and 5 bases from J, with 15 bases between. As DNA, the CDR3 is TGCGCCAGCAGCCAGGCAGCAGGAGGGTATGGCTACACCTTC. Its translation: CASSQAAGGYGYTF.

At least ten counts were recorded for this clonotype. The rearrangement joins TRBV6-5 to TRBJ2-7; D is unclear. The CDR3 length is 11 residues. CDR1 is MNHEY, CDR2 SVGAGI, per germline. V was trimmed by 5 bases and J by 4 bases, leaving 6 bases between them. The CDR3 here is CASSDLYEQYF. The CDR3 bases are TGTGCCAGCAGTGACCTATACGAGCAGTACTTC.